This entry features one T cell receptor (beta chain) sequence. Profiled with immunoSEQ multiplex PCR; TCRdb holds only in-frame clones, not every one. Here the sample spans just over 650,000 clones, around 89% being singletons. Trimming cost V 3 bases and J 6 bases; bases outside gene matches: 3. The germline CDR1 and CDR2 sequences are SGHVS and FNYEAQ. This CDR3 is 15 amino acids long. This sample is part of a study of blood T cell repertoires in COVID-19. Study-wide context: In each case, the material was cDNA or gDNA derived from T cells, B-cell-depleted T cells, or PBMCs.

The receptor's source is a woman younger than 35 with acute or convalescent COVID-19. This chain joins TRBV7-6 and TRBJ2-1, with TRBD2 matching over 12 bases. Sequenced: peripheral blood. The CDR3 DNA reads as TGTGCCAGCAGCTTTCTAGCGGGGGGGCCCAATGAGCAGTTCTTC. The encoded protein is CASSFLAGGPNEQFF.